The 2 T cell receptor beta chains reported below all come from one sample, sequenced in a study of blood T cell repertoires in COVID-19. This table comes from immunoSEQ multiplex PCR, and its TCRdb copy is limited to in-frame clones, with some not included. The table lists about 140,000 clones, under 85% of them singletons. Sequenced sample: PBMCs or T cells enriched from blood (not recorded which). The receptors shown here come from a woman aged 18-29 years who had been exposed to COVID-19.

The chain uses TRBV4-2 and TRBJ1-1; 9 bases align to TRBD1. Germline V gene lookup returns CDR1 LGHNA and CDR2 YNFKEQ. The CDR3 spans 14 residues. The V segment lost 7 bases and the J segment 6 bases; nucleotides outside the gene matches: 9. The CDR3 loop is CASNGGQGGAEAFF. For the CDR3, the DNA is TGTGCCAGCAACGGGGGACAGGGTGGTGCTGAAGCTTTCTTT.

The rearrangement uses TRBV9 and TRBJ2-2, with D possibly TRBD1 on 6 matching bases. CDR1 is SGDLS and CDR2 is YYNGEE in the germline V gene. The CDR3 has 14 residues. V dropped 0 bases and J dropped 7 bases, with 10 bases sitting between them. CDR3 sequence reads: CASSVEGVLGELFF. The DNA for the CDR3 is TGTGCCAGCAGCGTAGAGGGGGTCCTCGGGGAGCTGTTTTTT.